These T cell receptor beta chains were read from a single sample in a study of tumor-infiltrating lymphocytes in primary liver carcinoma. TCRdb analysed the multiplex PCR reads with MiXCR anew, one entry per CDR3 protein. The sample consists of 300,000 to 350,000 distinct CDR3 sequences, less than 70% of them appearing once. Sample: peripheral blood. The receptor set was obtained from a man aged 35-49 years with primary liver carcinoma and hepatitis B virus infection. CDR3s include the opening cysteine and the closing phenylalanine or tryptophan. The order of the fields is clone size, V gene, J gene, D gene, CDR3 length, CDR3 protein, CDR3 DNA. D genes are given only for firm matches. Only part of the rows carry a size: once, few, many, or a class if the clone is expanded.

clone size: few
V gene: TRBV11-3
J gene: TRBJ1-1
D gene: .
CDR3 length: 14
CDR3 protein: CASSLDRYSTEAFF
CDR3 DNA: TGTGCCAGCAGCTTAGATCGGTATAGCACTGAAGCTTTCTTT

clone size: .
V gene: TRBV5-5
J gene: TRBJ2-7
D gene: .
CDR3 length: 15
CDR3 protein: CASSPGDRPPYEQHF
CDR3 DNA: TGTGCCAGCAGCCCAGGAGACAGGCCTCCCTACGAGCAGCACTTC

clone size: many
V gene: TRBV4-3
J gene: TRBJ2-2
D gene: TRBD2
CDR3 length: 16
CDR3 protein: CASSQWTSGNTGELFF
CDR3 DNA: TGCGCCAGCAGCCAGTGGACTAGCGGGAACACCGGGGAGCTGTTTTTT

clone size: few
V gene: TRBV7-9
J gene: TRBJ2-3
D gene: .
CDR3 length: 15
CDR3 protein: CASSLPQGYTDTQYF
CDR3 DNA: TGTGCCAGCAGCTTACCCCAGGGGTACACAGATACGCAGTATTTT

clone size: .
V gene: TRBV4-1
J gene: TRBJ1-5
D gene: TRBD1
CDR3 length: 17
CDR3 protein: CASSNRPYRGSNQPQHF
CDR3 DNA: TGCGCCAGCAGCAACCGACCCTACAGGGGAAGCAATCAGCCCCAGCATTTT

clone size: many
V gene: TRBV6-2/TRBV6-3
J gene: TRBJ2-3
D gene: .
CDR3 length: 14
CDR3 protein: CASSYLRVTDTQYF
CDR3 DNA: TGTGCCAGCAGTTATTTACGTGTAACCGATACGCAGTATTTT

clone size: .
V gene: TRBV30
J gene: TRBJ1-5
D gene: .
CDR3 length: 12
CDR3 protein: CAWSRGLRPQHF
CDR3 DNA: TGTGCCTGGAGCAGGGGATTACGGCCCCAGCATTTT

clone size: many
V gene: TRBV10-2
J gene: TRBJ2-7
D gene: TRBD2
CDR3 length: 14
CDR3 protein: CASRPASGSYEQYF
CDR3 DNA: TGCGCCAGCAGGCCGGCTAGCGGGAGCTACGAGCAGTACTTC

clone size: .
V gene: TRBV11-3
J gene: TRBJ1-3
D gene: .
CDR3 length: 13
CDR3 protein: CASSLVLVNTIYF
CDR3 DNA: TGTGCCAGCAGCTTAGTCCTTGTAAACACCATATATTTC

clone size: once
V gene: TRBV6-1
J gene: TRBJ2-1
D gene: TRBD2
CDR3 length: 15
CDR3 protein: CASSWVAGGNNEQFF
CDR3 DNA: TGTGCCAGCAGTTGGGTCGCGGGGGGCAACAATGAGCAGTTCTTC

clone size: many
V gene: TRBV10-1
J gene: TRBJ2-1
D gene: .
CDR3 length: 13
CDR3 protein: CASSSMTTSEQFF
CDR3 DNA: TGCGCCAGCAGTTCTATGACCACGAGTGAGCAGTTCTTC

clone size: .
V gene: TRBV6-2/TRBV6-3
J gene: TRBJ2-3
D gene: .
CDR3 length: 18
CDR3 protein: CACSYSSKRVGNTDTQYF
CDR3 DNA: TGTGCCTGCAGTTACTCGAGTAAGCGAGTGGGAAACACAGATACGCAGTATTTT

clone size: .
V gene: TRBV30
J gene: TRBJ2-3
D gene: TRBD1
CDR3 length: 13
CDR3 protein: CAWRQGGTDTQYF
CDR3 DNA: TGTGCCTGGAGACAGGGGGGAACAGATACGCAGTATTTT

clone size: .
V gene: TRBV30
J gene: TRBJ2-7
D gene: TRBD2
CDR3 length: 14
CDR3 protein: CAWSHLAGRGEQYF
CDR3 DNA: TGTGCCTGGAGTCATCTAGCGGGACGCGGCGAGCAGTACTTC

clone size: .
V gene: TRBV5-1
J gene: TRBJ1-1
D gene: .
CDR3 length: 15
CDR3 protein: CASRKRLGSDTEAFF
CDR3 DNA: TGCGCCAGCAGAAAACGACTGGGGAGTGACACTGAAGCTTTCTTT

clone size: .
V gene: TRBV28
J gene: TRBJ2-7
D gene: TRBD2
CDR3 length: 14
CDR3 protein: CASRGTSGPYEQYF
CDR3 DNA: TGTGCCAGCAGGGGGACTAGCGGACCTTACGAGCAGTACTTC

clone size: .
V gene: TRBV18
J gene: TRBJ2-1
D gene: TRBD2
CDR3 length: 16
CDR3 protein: CASSPPASGSHNGQFF
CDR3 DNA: TGTGCCAGCTCACCACCCGCTAGCGGGAGTCACAATGGGCAGTTCTTC

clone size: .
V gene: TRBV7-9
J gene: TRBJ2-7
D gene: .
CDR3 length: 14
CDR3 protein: CASSKTVHSYEQYF
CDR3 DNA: TGTGCCAGCAGCAAGACAGTGCACTCTTACGAGCAGTACTTC

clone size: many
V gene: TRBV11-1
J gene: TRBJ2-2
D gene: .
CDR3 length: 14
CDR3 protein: CASSLARYTGELFF
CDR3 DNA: TGTGCCAGCAGCTTAGCTAGATATACCGGGGAGCTGTTTTTT

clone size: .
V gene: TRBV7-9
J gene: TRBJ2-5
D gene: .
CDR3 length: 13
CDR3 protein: CASSRDWSGAQYF
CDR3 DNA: TGTGCCAGCAGCCGGGACTGGAGTGGGGCCCAGTACTTC

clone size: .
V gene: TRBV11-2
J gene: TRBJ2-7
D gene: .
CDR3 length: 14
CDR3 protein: CASSSSHNSYEQYF
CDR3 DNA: TGTGCCAGCAGCTCATCGCATAACTCCTACGAGCAGTACTTC

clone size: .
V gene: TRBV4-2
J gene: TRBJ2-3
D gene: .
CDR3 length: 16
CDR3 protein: CASSQRAGQSTDTQYF
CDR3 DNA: TGTGCCAGCAGTCAAAGGGCGGGACAGAGCACAGATACGCAGTATTTT

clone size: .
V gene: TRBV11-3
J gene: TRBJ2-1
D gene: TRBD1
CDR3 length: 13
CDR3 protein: CTSSLGQDSEQFF
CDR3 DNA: TGTACCAGCAGCTTAGGACAGGACAGTGAGCAGTTCTTC

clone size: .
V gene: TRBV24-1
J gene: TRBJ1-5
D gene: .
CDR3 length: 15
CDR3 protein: CATSESQGNQQPQHF
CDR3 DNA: TGTGCCACCAGTGAGAGTCAGGGGAATCAACAGCCCCAGCATTTT

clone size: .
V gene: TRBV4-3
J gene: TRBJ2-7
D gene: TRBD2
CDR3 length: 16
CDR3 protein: CASSQEASGRAYEQYF
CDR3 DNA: TGCGCCAGCAGCCAAGAGGCTAGCGGGAGGGCTTACGAGCAGTACTTC

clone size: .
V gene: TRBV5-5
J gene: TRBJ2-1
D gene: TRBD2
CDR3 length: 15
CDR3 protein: CASSFVTSSTNKQFF
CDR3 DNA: TGTGCCAGCAGCTTCGTGACTAGCAGTACAAATAAGCAGTTCTTC

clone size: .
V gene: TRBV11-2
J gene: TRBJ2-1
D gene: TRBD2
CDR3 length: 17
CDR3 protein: CAGSPGLAGTNYNEQFF
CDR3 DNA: TGTGCCGGCAGCCCAGGACTAGCGGGAACTAACTACAATGAGCAGTTCTTC

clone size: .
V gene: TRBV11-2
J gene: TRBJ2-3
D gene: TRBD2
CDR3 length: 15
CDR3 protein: CASNLERGSTDMQYF
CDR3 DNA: TGTGCCAGCAACTTAGAGCGGGGAAGCACAGATATGCAGTATTTT

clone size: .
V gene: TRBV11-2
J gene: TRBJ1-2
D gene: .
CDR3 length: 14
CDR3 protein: CASGGVRNLYGYTF
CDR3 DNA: TGTGCCAGCGGAGGGGTCCGGAACCTCTATGGCTACACCTTC

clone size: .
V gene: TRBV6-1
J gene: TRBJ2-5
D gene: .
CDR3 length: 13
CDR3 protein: CASSAGSQEIQYF
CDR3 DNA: TGTGCCAGCAGCGCAGGAAGCCAGGAGATCCAGTACTTC

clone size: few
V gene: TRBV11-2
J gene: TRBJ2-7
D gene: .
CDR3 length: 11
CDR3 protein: CASSLAYKQYF
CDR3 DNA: TGTGCCAGTAGCTTAGCTTACAAGCAGTACTTC

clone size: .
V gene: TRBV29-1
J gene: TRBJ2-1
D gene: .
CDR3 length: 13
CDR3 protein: CSVRTSLYNEQFF
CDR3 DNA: TGCAGCGTTAGAACAAGCCTTTACAATGAGCAGTTTTTC

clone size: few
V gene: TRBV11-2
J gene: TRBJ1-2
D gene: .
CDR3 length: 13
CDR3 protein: CASSSAGIYGYTF
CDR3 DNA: TGTGCCAGCAGCTCAGCGGGGATCTATGGCTACACCTTC

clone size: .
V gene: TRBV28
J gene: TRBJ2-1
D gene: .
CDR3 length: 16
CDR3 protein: CVSSPPQGRSYNEQFF
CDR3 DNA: TGTGTCAGCAGTCCCCCCCAGGGGAGGTCCTACAATGAGCAGTTCTTC

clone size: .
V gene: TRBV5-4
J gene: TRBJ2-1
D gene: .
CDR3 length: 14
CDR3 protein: CASSRERLFGEQFF
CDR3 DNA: TGTGCCAGCAGCCGAGAAAGGCTATTTGGAGAGCAGTTCTTC

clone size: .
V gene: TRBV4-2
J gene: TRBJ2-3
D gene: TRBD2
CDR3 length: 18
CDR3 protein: CASSQEGPPSGSADTQYF
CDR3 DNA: TGTGCCAGCAGCCAAGAAGGGCCTCCTAGCGGGAGCGCAGATACGCAGTATTTT

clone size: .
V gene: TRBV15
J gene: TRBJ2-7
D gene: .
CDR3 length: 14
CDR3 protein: CATSRVTGLREQYF
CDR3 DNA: TGTGCCACCAGCAGAGTAACGGGATTACGCGAGCAGTACTTC

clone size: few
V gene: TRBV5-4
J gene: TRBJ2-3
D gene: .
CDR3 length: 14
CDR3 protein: CASSFAGFTDTQYF
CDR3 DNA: TGTGCCAGCAGCTTTGCGGGATTCACAGATACGCAGTATTTT

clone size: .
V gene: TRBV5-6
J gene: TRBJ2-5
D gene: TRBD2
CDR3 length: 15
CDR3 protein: CASSLAASGRETQYF
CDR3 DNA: TGTGCCAGCAGCTTGGCGGCTAGCGGGAGGGAGACCCAGTACTTC

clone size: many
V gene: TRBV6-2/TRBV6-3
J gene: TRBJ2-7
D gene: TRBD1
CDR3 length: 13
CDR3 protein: CASRWDRVHEQYF
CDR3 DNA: TGTGCCAGCAGATGGGACAGGGTCCACGAGCAGTACTTC

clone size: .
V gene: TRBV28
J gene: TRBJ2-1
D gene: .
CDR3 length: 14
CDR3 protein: CASSPRGGNIEQFF
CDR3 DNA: TGTGCCAGCAGTCCCCGGGGCGGGAATATTGAGCAGTTCTTC